This is a list of T cell receptor beta chains from one sample in a study of T cells in Graves' hyperthyroidism and ophthalmopathy. Each CDR3 protein is one row after TCRdb ran MiXCR on the multiplex PCR reads. In the table there are approximately 400,000 distinct CDR3 sequences, roughly 13% of which are singletons. What was sequenced was blood. The receptor source for this set is a woman in her sixties with Graves' hyperthyroidism. Both conserved end residues are part of each CDR3. Fields, in order: clone size, V gene, D gene, J gene, CDR3 DNA, CDR3 protein. D genes are given only for firm matches. Clone size is given for some rows only: seen once, a few or many times, or a class if the clone is expanded.

many	TRBV6-1	-	TRBJ2-7	TGTGCCAGCACCCAGGGTCTGGGCGAGCAGTACTTC	CASTQGLGEQYF
few	TRBV6-4	-	TRBJ1-2	TGTGCCAGCACTGAGGAGGACAGAGATCCTTATGGCTACACCTTC	CASTEEDRDPYGYTF
many	TRBV20-1	-	TRBJ2-3	TGCAGTGCAAGAGGGTCGGATCCGACCTCGGGCACAGATACGCAGTATTTT	CSARGSDPTSGTDTQYF
few	TRBV7-8	TRBD2	TRBJ2-7	TGTGCCAGCAGCATCGGGACTAGCGGGACCTCCTACGAGCAGTACTTC	CASSIGTSGTSYEQYF
-	TRBV4-1	-	TRBJ2-1	TGCGCCAGCAGCCAAGGGAGGGGAGGCCCCTACAATGAGCAGTTCTTC	CASSQGRGGPYNEQFF
few	TRBV25-1	-	TRBJ1-2	TGTGCCAGCAGTTTAGACAGCGCTAACTATGGCTACACCTTC	CASSLDSANYGYTF
many	TRBV12-5	-	TRBJ1-2	TGTGCTAGTGGTTTGGTATCACAGGGTGGTGGCTACACCTTC	CASGLVSQGGGYTF
-	TRBV7-8	-	TRBJ2-7	TGTGCCAGCAGCTTAGTCGCTTCCTCCGAGCAGTACTTC	CASSLVASSEQYF
many	TRBV28	TRBD1	TRBJ1-1	TGTGCCAGCAGGCTAATACAGGGGAATGGGGCTGAAGCTTTCTTT	CASRLIQGNGAEAFF
-	TRBV9	TRBD2	TRBJ2-2	TGTGCCAGCAGCGTAGTACTAGCGGAAGACACCGGGGAGCTGTTTTTT	CASSVVLAEDTGELFF
few	TRBV5-1	TRBD2	TRBJ2-1	TGCGCCAGCAGCATAGGACTAGCGGGAGCTGGGGGCTCCTACAATGAGCAGTTCTTC	CASSIGLAGAGGSYNEQFF
-	TRBV15	-	TRBJ2-5	TGTGCCACCAGCTCTCGGGAAGAGACCCAGTACTTC	CATSSREETQYF
-	TRBV20-1	-	TRBJ1-2	TGCAGTGCCCGGGGACTGCGGACTGGCTACACCTTC	CSARGLRTGYTF
-	TRBV3-1	-	TRBJ2-1	TGTGCCAGCAGCCAAGAAACCCTAGCGCCTTACAATGAGCAGTTCTTC	CASSQETLAPYNEQFF
many	TRBV24-1	-	TRBJ2-1	TGTGCCACCAGCCCGAGGGGAATCCTCTACAATGAGCAGTTCTTC	CATSPRGILYNEQFF
many	TRBV18	-	TRBJ1-2	TGTGCCAGCTCACCGGACGGCTCCTATGGCTACACCTTC	CASSPDGSYGYTF
many	TRBV24-1	-	TRBJ2-3	TGTGCCACCAGTGATGGACCGGGAAGGAATACGCAGTATTTT	CATSDGPGRNTQYF
few	TRBV29-1	-	TRBJ2-5	TGCAGCGTTAGCCCCCCCGAAGAGACCCAGTACTTC	CSVSPPEETQYF
many	TRBV12-5	-	TRBJ2-3	TGTGCTAGTGGTATGGATACGCAGTATTTT	CASGMDTQYF
many	TRBV7-9	-	TRBJ1-5	TGTGCCAGCAGCGACGGTGGTCAGCCCCAGCATTTT	CASSDGGQPQHF
many	TRBV18	TRBD2	TRBJ2-3	TGTGCCAGCTCAGCGATTAGCGGGACCACAGATACGCAGTATTTT	CASSAISGTTDTQYF
-	TRBV20-1	-	TRBJ2-7	TGCAGTGCCAGCATTGGGATAGAACACCTCTACGAGCAGTACTTC	CSASIGIEHLYEQYF
many	TRBV20-1	TRBD1	TRBJ2-7	TGCAGTGCTAGCACAGGGGGCGAGCAGTACTTC	CSASTGGEQYF
many	TRBV11-2	TRBD2	TRBJ2-7	TGTGCCAGCAGCGGCCCGGGACTAGGAGGTTCCTACGAGCAGTACTTC	CASSGPGLGGSYEQYF
few	TRBV7-9	-	TRBJ1-4	TGTGCCAGCAGCCTAACCGGGATGGGGACTAATGAAAAACTGTTTTTT	CASSLTGMGTNEKLFF
few	TRBV12-3/TRBV12-4	-	TRBJ1-6	TGTGCCAGCAGGCTCAATCGTGCACCCCTCCACTTT	CASRLNRAPLHF
many	TRBV29-1	-	TRBJ2-1	TGCAGCCACTCGGGGAGCTCCTACAATGAGCAGTTCTTC	CSHSGSSYNEQFF
many	TRBV2	TRBD2	TRBJ2-7	TGTGCCAGCAGTGATCGGGCGGGAGTCTACGAGCAGTACTTC	CASSDRAGVYEQYF
many	TRBV29-1	-	TRBJ2-4	TGCAGCGTAACCGGGACGGCAGCCAAAAACATTCAGTACTTC	CSVTGTAAKNIQYF
many	TRBV6-4	-	TRBJ1-2	TGTGCCAGCAGTGAGCGGGGTAGCTATGGCTACACCTTC	CASSERGSYGYTF
many	TRBV5-1	-	TRBJ1-4	TGCGCCAGCAGCTTGCGAGCGATCGGGAATGAAAAACTGTTTTTT	CASSLRAIGNEKLFF
many	TRBV10-3	TRBD2	TRBJ2-1	TGTGCCATCAGTGATTCCACTAGCGGGGGCGATGAGCAGTTCTTC	CAISDSTSGGDEQFF
many	TRBV2	-	TRBJ2-6	TGTGCCAGCAGTGGAGGGCACTCTGGGGCCAACGTCCTGACTTTC	CASSGGHSGANVLTF
many	TRBV12-3/TRBV12-4	-	TRBJ1-2	TGTGCCAGCAGTCCCCTAGACATGTTCTATGGCTACACCTTC	CASSPLDMFYGYTF
few	TRBV19	TRBD1	TRBJ1-2	TGTGCCAGTAGTATCAGAAGGGGGCAGGGCTACACCTTC	CASSIRRGQGYTF
many	TRBV20-1	TRBD2	TRBJ2-5	TGCAGTGCTAGATTCCTAGCGGGAGTGCAAGAGACCCAGTACTTC	CSARFLAGVQETQYF
many	TRBV27	-	TRBJ1-2	TGTGCCAGCAGTTTATACGGGTCAGGAATCGGAGGCTATGGCTACACCTTC	CASSLYGSGIGGYGYTF
-	TRBV7-9	-	TRBJ1-2	TGTGCCAGCAGCCAGCATACAGTCTATGGCTACACCTTC	CASSQHTVYGYTF
many	TRBV20-1	TRBD2	TRBJ2-7	TGCAGTGCTAGAGATTTTGCGGGAGGGTCCTACGAGCAGTACTTC	CSARDFAGGSYEQYF
-	TRBV12-3/TRBV12-4	TRBD1	TRBJ1-1	TGTGCCAGCACAGGGACAGGCCCAGTTTATAAAGCTTTCTTT	CASTGTGPVYKAFF
few	TRBV4-2	TRBD2	TRBJ2-1	TGTGCCAGCAGCCCACGTAGCGGGGCCGTGTACAATGAGCAGTTCTTC	CASSPRSGAVYNEQFF
few	TRBV5-1	TRBD1	TRBJ1-2	TGCGCCAGCAGCTTGGATCGGACAGGGGGAAATGGCTACACCTTC	CASSLDRTGGNGYTF
many	TRBV2	-	TRBJ1-1	TGTGCCGGAAGTAAACAGGAGAACACTGAAGCTTTCTTT	CAGSKQENTEAFF
many	TRBV29-1	TRBD1	TRBJ1-1	TGCAGCACACGGATGGGGACAGGGGTGGTCACTGAAGCTTTCTTT	CSTRMGTGVVTEAFF
few	TRBV6-1	TRBD1	TRBJ1-2	TGTGCCAGCAGTGAAAATACAGGGGGCGCAGGTGGCTACACCTTC	CASSENTGGAGGYTF
once	TRBV20-1	TRBD2	TRBJ2-7	TGCAGTGCTAGAACGGGACTAGCGGGAGGGCAAGGGCAGTACTTC	CSARTGLAGGQGQYF
few	TRBV9	-	TRBJ1-4	TGTGCCAGCAGCAGCCGTGGGGGGGCGGCTAATGAAAAACTGTTTTTT	CASSSRGGAANEKLFF
many	TRBV7-9	-	TRBJ1-5	TGTGCCAGCAGCTTAGCGGGGCAGGGCGGCAATCAGCCCCAGCATTTT	CASSLAGQGGNQPQHF
many	TRBV30	-	TRBJ2-7	TGTGCCTGGAGAGACACCTACGAGCAGTACTTC	CAWRDTYEQYF
many	TRBV11-3	-	TRBJ1-4	TGTGCCAGCAGCTTAGGGGAGTTCCGCAAGGAAAAACTGTTTTTT	CASSLGEFRKEKLFF
many	TRBV11-2	-	TRBJ2-7	TGTGCCAGCAGCGCTCCGGGACAATCCTACGAGCAGTACTTC	CASSAPGQSYEQYF
many	TRBV20-1	TRBD2	TRBJ2-1	TGCAGTGCTAGAGGGAAGCGGGGGACCTACAATGAGCAGTTCTTC	CSARGKRGTYNEQFF
many	TRBV11-3	TRBD1	TRBJ1-4	TGTGCCAGCAGCTCGGGGACAGGGGGTACTAATGAAAAACTGTTTTTT	CASSSGTGGTNEKLFF
many	TRBV11-2	-	TRBJ2-1	TGTGCCAGCAGCTTCGCGCTAAATGAGCAGTTCTTC	CASSFALNEQFF
many	TRBV6-2/TRBV6-3	TRBD2	TRBJ2-1	TGTGCCAGCAGTCGGGGCGGGAGATACAATGAGCAGTTCTTC	CASSRGGRYNEQFF
many	TRBV4-1	TRBD2	TRBJ2-5	TGCGCCAGCAGCCGACGGACTAGCGGGGAGACCCAGTACTTC	CASSRRTSGETQYF
many	TRBV10-3	TRBD2	TRBJ2-7	TGTGCCATCAGTGACGGGGGACTAGCTAGGGGCGAGCAGTACTTC	CAISDGGLARGEQYF
many	TRBV20-1	-	TRBJ2-1	TGCAGTGCTAGAGACCCATTTACCAGAAATGAGCAGTTCTTC	CSARDPFTRNEQFF
-	TRBV5-1	-	TRBJ2-5	TGCGCCAGCAGCTTGTTTTCAGAGACCCAGTACTTC	CASSLFSETQYF
many	TRBV12-3/TRBV12-4	-	TRBJ1-1	TGTGCCAGCAGTTTAGCGAATCGGGGGGACACTGAAGCTTTCTTT	CASSLANRGDTEAFF